This T cell receptor (beta chain) is from a study of cytomegalovirus exposure and HLA in healthy donors (dated by TCRdb to the late 2010s). The study in broad terms: An earlier analysis of more than 550 of the donors reported approximately 260 Gb of sequence data and 90 million to 120 million unique TCR beta sequences obtained from approximately 180 million T cells. Donor age, sex, ethnicity and CMV serostatus were compiled together with the repertoire data. The study aimed to test whether signatures of past pathogen exposure could be identified by cataloging public T cell receptors. To predict cytomegalovirus infection status, the study combined high-throughput TCR immunosequencing, statistical association of individual TCRs with disease status, and machine learning. Several DR-DQ haplotypes were handled as single units for association and clustering, since linkage in the cohort was strong. In the later analysis, no new phenotypic data were used to find candidate immune exposures; instead, reliance was placed on TCR beta sequences and their occurrence across donors. A separate validation cohort of over a hundred different subjects was used in addition to the approximately 700-subject first cohort. Among the roughly 400 genotyped donors, under 90% belonged to the genetic ancestry cluster associated with self-reported Caucasian donors. Genome-wide SNP genotypes for about three fifths of the roughly 670 donors were used in a later genetic analysis, which treated that subset as a discovery cohort. Typing coverage differed by locus: A, B, C, DRB1 and DQB1 were typed in about 620-640 donors, DQA1 in about 560, DPA1 in around 580, and DPB1 in 450 to 480. An early release that covered roughly 600 HLA-typed donors contained approximately 300 gigabases of sequencing data and around 80 million unique TCR sequences. Both class I and class II loci were covered by HLA typing, at four-digit resolution. A later analysis re-analyzed previously published TCR beta repertoires from approximately 670 donors and added high-resolution HLA genotyping to study TCR occurrence patterns. Using immunosequencing, the study profiled T cell repertoires from fewer than 700 subjects and related those repertoires to cytomegalovirus serostatus. Across approximately 400 genotyped donors of the cohort, an average of about 240,000 unique TCR beta nucleotide sequences per donor were sequenced, and 15% to 20% of those sequences were non-productive. An earlier analysis of some 500 of the donors used high-throughput TCR beta sequencing to judge whether each TCR beta V gene segment behaved as functional or pseudogenic. All discovery cohort repertoires had been generated using a single sequencing platform.

Study-level results and caveats: The sequencing pipeline was judged likely to have produced a cluster of highly shared sequence variants as a technical artifact. Linkage disequilibrium might explain the correlated functional status among segregating V segments, but an unknown experimental factor could not be ruled out. Several of the top co-occurrence clusters appeared to be linked to parvovirus B19, influenza, CMV and Epstein-Barr virus, according to a later analysis. A total of about 180 TCR beta chains were listed by the study as associated with cytomegalovirus. Because HLA typing was missing for some donors at each locus, association tests included only the typed subset. The only immune exposure information available for the cohort was CMV serostatus. Broadly in line with IMGT annotations, most TCR beta V segments showed up in productive rearrangements about 90% or about 30% of the time in an earlier analysis of approximately 600 of the donors. The classifier was reported to diagnose cytomegalovirus status with high specificity and sensitivity in both the original cohort and the validation cohort. In vitro tests confirmed that a few of the cytomegalovirus-associated TCR beta chains recognize cytomegalovirus antigens. Compared with the roughly 700-donor mean, donors in an Asian-associated ancestry cluster had fewer N-insertions in productive TCRs, according to a later genetic analysis. Assigning TCR associations to individual alleles was difficult when HLA alleles, especially DR and DQ, strongly co-occurred. An association between a missense DCLRE1C variant and V-gene and J-gene trimming of TCR beta chains was found in a later genetic analysis and replicated in an independent cohort. Because counts were too low, more than 15 rarely observed V segments, including chromosome 9 orphons, were excluded from the earlier analysis of 500 to 700 of the donors. The authors suggested that the approach could potentially be generalized to other disease states and immunological phenotypes. Presence/absence analyses assumed roughly uniform sequencing depth across donors, an assumption that may not hold. Most TCR sequences were observed very rarely across donors, whereas some public TCRs were present in many individuals. In a later analysis, TCR association rates were found to vary across HLA loci, with the most associated TCRs seen for DRB1 alleles and the fewest for HLA-C alleles. A further reported finding was that TCR beta sequences accurately predicted the HLA-A and HLA-B alleles for most subjects in the first cohort. Because the 87-base-pair reads could not distinguish some IMGT-functional V segments, including TRBV6-2 and TRBV6-3, those segments were excluded. The cohort was sequenced for TCR beta chains only, and without alpha or paired-chain data the features that could be detected were limited. Specific HLA alleles were associated with around 18,000 TCR beta sequences at a false discovery rate of 0.05 in a later analysis. A later analysis found that most CMV-associated TCR beta chains appeared HLA-restricted, with HLA associations seemingly driven largely by CMV exposure. Compared with equally common non-associated chains, HLA-associated TCR beta chains in a later analysis were more clonally expanded and had lower generation probabilities.

Library creation used the immunoSEQ multiplex PCR assay. The multiplex PCR relied on a mix of 60 forward primers for TCR Vbeta segments and 13 reverse primers for TCR Jbeta segments. Amplification of the CDR3 region of rearranged TCR beta genes was performed with a multiplex PCR assay on genomic DNA. The Illumina HiSeq System was used to sequence the amplified TCR beta libraries as 87-base-pair reads. The paper's processing steps were these. In a later analysis, tens of millions of unique TCR beta chains were counted across the roughly 670 repertoires, and roughly 9.9 million of these chains were shared by at least two donors. To remove PCR and sequencing errors, raw reads were error-corrected and collapsed into unique sequences using a nearest-neighbor algorithm that merged closely related sequences. CDR3 sequences were aligned to IMGT reference sequences to assign V, D and J gene segments. Each retained sequence needed at least a six-nucleotide match to both a V gene segment and a J gene segment. Rearrangements were classified as productive when the CDR3 lacked stop codons and remained in frame with V and J, and all other rearrangements were classified as non-productive. Following IMGT convention, CDR3 was defined as the stretch from the second conserved V-encoded cysteine up to the conserved J-encoded phenylalanine. The earlier analysis of a few hundred of the donors excluded any sequence lacking an unambiguous match to a single V gene segment. In an earlier analysis of approximately 610 of the donors, V segments were called functional above 56.7% productive rearrangements and were called segregating when the between-donor standard deviation exceeded 5%. A statistical classification framework was developed to diagnose cytomegalovirus status using the catalog of TCR beta chain sequences. In a later analysis, V and J genes were assigned by comparing TCR nucleotide sequences against IMGT/GENE-DB human TR gene sequences. In a later analysis, CDR3 sequences and most-parsimonious VDJ recombination scenarios were assigned using the TCRdist pipeline. In a later analysis, every TCR beta chain was defined by the combination of its CDR3 amino acid sequence and its V-gene family, and reads without a unique V-gene family were dropped. To address suspected cross-contamination and a sequencing artifact, a later analysis removed roughly 580 highly shared, low-generation-probability nucleotide sequences. For each public chain, a later analysis derived a clonal expansion index from normalized ranks of inferred template counts within each repertoire. In a later analysis, generation probabilities were computed using a VDJ recombination model fitted to out-of-frame rearrangements, and the results were checked against IGoR. In a later analysis, TCR-TCR, TCR-HLA and TCR-CMV co-occurrence was scored with hypergeometric tests, and a repertoire-size bias correction was applied to TCR pairs. A later analysis estimated false discovery rates by permuting HLA or CMV assignments 20 times. In a later analysis, co-occurring TCRs were grouped using DBSCAN, with TCRdist sequence similarity added in when clustering inside HLA-allele-positive subsets. Co-occurrence clustering excluded repertoires with fewer than 30,000 or more than 120,000 public chains, plus five with anomalous nucleotide sharing. This immuneACCESS table, as held by TCRdb, lists in-frame sequences with V and J called but not all clones. Of the missing ones, under half trace to an unresolved V gene in checked studies; the others have no known cause. That table furnishes V, J and clone size, whereas the DNA furnished D and trimming. The sample profile shows about 120,000 clones; approximately 74% of them were found once. Of the sample, around 10% falls within the top ten clones.

From cysteine to phenylalanine, the CDR3 is 15 amino acids long. Kept here is only the CDR3 DNA, which spans 45 bases and is read in frame from base 1. At the junction V is shortened by 5 bases and J by 8 bases; bases outside the gene matches: 7. CDR1 MNHEY and CDR2 SMNVEV were looked up in the germline V gene (reference sequence). The cohort consisted of hundreds of healthy bone marrow donors. Cohort members were all nominally healthy when sampled, although unrecorded immune exposures were likely present. The donor was CMV seropositive and was included in the group of 250 to 350 seropositive cohort members. Each donor provided a peripheral blood sample, and peripheral blood mononuclear cells were used for TCR beta sequencing. Genomic DNA extraction from the blood cell samples was performed with the Qiagen DNeasy Blood Extraction Kit. To note about this clone: No antigen is known for it. No much larger clone is present one base from it, and per-base qualities are unavailable.

The chain links TRBV27 with TRBJ1-4; TRBD1 aligns with 11 central bases. The sample was PBMCs. The sequence was obtained from a woman in her 50s in good health and CMV-seropositive. The nucleotides are TGTGCCAGCAGTGGGCGGACAGGGGGCTTGGAAAAACTGTTTTTT. This sequence encodes CASSGRTGGLEKLFF.